The clone carrying this T cell receptor (beta chain) was seen only a few times. The antigen is undetermined. The entry originates in a study of response to subunit inactivated influenza vaccine. TCRdb itself ran the RT-PCR reads through MiXCR, one entry per CDR3 protein. The data contain 500,000 or so distinct CDR3 sequences, 16% of them seen just once; the ten biggest clones take up 3% to 3.5%. Study results and limitations: Authors proposed each seasonal influenza vaccination draws in few new T cells.

This CDR3 is built from 14 residues. The germline V gene has CDR1 LNHNV and CDR2 YYDKDF (reference sequence). V dropped 0 bases and J dropped 1 base, with 6 bases sitting between them. The chain has TRBV15 and TRBJ1-1; D not resolved. The TCR comes from a man aged 45 to 70 who received an inactivated influenza vaccine. The sequences come from CD4+ T cells sorted from PBMCs, collected around 2 years after vaccination. For the CDR3, the DNA is TGTGCCACCAGCAGAGATTTGGCGAACACTGAAGCTTTCTTT. Translated, it gives CATSRDLANTEAFF.